The 23 T cell receptor beta chains below were found in one sample sequenced in a study of T cells in Graves' hyperthyroidism and ophthalmopathy. TCR beta CDR3 regions were amplified from RNA transcripts. The HTBI primer set served for first-round RT-PCR of the TCR CDR3. TCRdb ran MiXCR on the multiplex PCR reads and lists one entry per CDR3 protein. The profile shows about 360,000 distinct CDR3 sequences, less than 15% of them singletons. Sequenced input: blood. These receptors originate from a woman aged 18-29 years with Graves' hyperthyroidism.

A remark on this clonotype: One end of the junction fails to match germline, which may point to a read error. The chain uses TRBV14 and TRBJ2-6, with TRBD1 matching over 10 bases. CDR3 length equals 18 residues. Germline V gene sequence: CDR1 SGHDN, CDR2 FVKESK. In DNA, the CDR3 is TGTGCCCGCAGCCAACCGGGACAGGGGTTTACTGGGGCCAACGTCCTGACTTTC. Translating gives CARSQPGQGFTGANVLTF. Using reference TRBV14 and TRBJ2-6 for the parts outside the CDR3, the full variable domain is EAGVTQFPSHSVIEKGQTVTLRCDPISGHDNLYWYRRVMGKEIKFLLHFVKESKQDESGMPNNRFLAERTGGTYSTLKVQPAELEDSGVYFCARSQPGQGFTGANVLTFGAGSRLTVL.

In its sample, this clonotype was seen once. A much more abundant neighbour one base away suggests this may be a read error. The rearrangement links TRBV6-1 to TRBJ1-4, with 7 nucleotides matching TRBD1. Per germline, CDR1 MNHNS and CDR2 SASEGT. This CDR3 is 13 amino acids long. In DNA, the CDR3 is TGTGCCAGCAGACAGGGGTTCGGCGAAAAACTGTCTTTT. This encodes CASRQGFGEKLSF.

The CDR3: CASSFTGGEQPQHF. CDR3 DNA: TGTGCCAGCAGTTTTACAGGGGGCGAACAGCCCCAGCATTTT. The J gene is TRBJ1-5, the V gene TRBV12-3 or TRBV12-4; 9 bases align to TRBD1. There are 14 residues in the CDR3. V lost 3 bases and J lost 7; bases outside the gene matches: 4.

This clonotype was observed at least ten times. The chain links TRBV5-1 to TRBJ1-5; the D gene is possibly TRBD1 (5 bases). This CDR3 spans 15 amino acids. Germline assignment: CDR1 SGHRS and CDR2 YFSETQ. Between the trimmed V and J ends, which lost 0 bases and 6 bases, there was a span of 13 bases. The chain's CDR3 is CASSLESGVSQPQHF. CDR3 nucleotide sequence: TGCGCCAGCAGCTTGGAATCGGGGGTGAGTCAGCCCCAGCATTTT.

The chain carries TRBV5-8 and TRBJ2-1, with 13 positions matching TRBD2. The CDR3 spans 15 residues. With V trimmed by 5 bases and J by 10 bases, 9 bases remained unmatched. The germline CDR1 and CDR2 sequences are SGHTS and YDEGEE. The CDR3 region has the DNA TGTGCCAGCAGTCGCGGACTAGCGGGAGTAGGGGAGCAGTTCTTC. Its translation: CASSRGLAGVGEQFF.

This clonotype has ten or more counts. The chain is built from TRBV5-5 and TRBJ1-1, with 9 bases fitting TRBD1. This CDR3 has 14 residues. V dropped 3 bases and J dropped 3; count of bases not matched to a gene: 3. Per germline, CDR1 SGHKS and CDR2 YYEKEE (reference sequence). The CDR3 DNA reads TGTGCCAGCAGCTGGGGACAGGGAGACACTGAAGCTTTCTTT. This encodes CASSWGQGDTEAFF.

This clonotype was found many times. This chain uses TRBV7-3 with TRBJ1-1, with D unresolved. This CDR3 comprises 14 residues. Germline loops: CDR1 SGHTA, CDR2 FQGTGA. The V end lost 3 bases, the J end lost 4 bases, and 12 bases lay between the germline ends. The CDR3 sequence is CASSFDARSTEAFF. CDR3 DNA: TGTGCCAGCAGCTTTGACGCACGGAGCACTGAAGCTTTCTTT.

This clonotype was counted between two and nine times. Possible read error: a much larger clone is one base away. The J gene is TRBJ1-1, the V gene TRBV5-1, with D possibly being TRBD1 (5 bases). The V end was cut by 5 bases, the J end by 1 base, with 12 bases between. CDR1 and CDR2 (germline): SGHRS, YFSETQ. This CDR3 has 14 residues. CDR3 nucleotides: TGCGCCAGCAGATCCGGGACGACGAACACTGAAGCTTTCTTT. This translates into CASRSGTTNTEAFF.

To note about this clonotype: This may arise from a read error, as a much more abundant clone is one base away. The chain is built from TRBV11-3 and TRBJ2-2; D gene uncertain. The CDR3 is made up of 15 amino acids. Germline loops: CDR1 SGHNT, CDR2 YENEEA. Trimming shortened V by 3 bases and J by 0 bases, and 8 bases separated the two germline ends. The CDR3 region is CASSFTSTNTGELFF. The CDR3 DNA reads as TGTGCCAGCAGCTTTACGAGTACGAACACCGGGGAGCTGTTTTTT. Full variable domain (rest looked up from reference TRBV11-3 and TRBJ2-2): EAGVVQSPRYKIIEKKQPVAFWCNPISGHNTLYWYLQNLGQGPELLIRYENEEAVDDSQLPKDRFSAERLKGVDSTLKIQPAELGDSAVYLCASSFTSTNTGELFFGEGSRLTVL.

This clonotype was counted many times. The chain employs TRBV2 and TRBJ2-3, with 7 bases lining up with TRBD2. Germline CDR1 and CDR2: SNHLY and FYNNEI. With V trimmed by 6 bases and J by 3 bases, 21 bases remained unmatched. The length of the CDR3 is 19 residues. The CDR3 sequence is CASRVRLAVIIRLTDTQYF. The CDR3 DNA reads TGTGCCAGCAGGGTTCGGCTAGCGGTAATCATTCGTTTGACAGATACGCAGTATTTT.

This chain uses TRBV4-3 with TRBJ1-4; a weak D match, TRBD1 (5 bases). Germline V lookup: CDR1 LGHNA, CDR2 YSLEER. CDR3 length: 15 amino acids. Trimming left V 4 bases short and J 8 bases short, with 17 bases between. DNA for the CDR3: TGCGCCAGCAGCCTTAGTCGGGGGGAAGGCGAAAAACTGTTTTTT. This sequence encodes CASSLSRGEGEKLFF.

This clonotype was picked up many times. This chain connects TRBV12-3 or TRBV12-4 to TRBJ2-3; 7 positions agree with TRBD1. This CDR3 contains 13 residues. V shed 5 bases, J shed 5 bases, and the junction held 4 bases outside the gene matches. In nucleotides, the CDR3 is TGTGCCAGCAGTAAGGGGGCAGTAGATACGCAGTATTTT. Amino acids: CASSKGAVDTQYF.

This clonotype was observed at least ten times. The chain uses TRBV28 and TRBJ1-2; 7 bases are a match to TRBD1. CDR3 length: 15 residues. V dropped 2 bases and J dropped 6; count of bases not matched to a gene: 9. Germline lookup yields CDR1 MDHEN and CDR2 SYDVKM. The CDR3: CASSLEGGALNGYTF. CDR3 nucleotide sequence: TGTGCCAGCAGTTTAGAAGGGGGCGCATTAAATGGCTACACCTTC.

There are many counts of this clonotype. The CDR3 coding sequence is TGTGCCTGGAGTGTAATGGGAGGGACGGGTTCGACCAACTCCTACGAGCAGTACTTC. Amino acids: CAWSVMGGTGSTNSYEQYF. The chain couples TRBV30 to TRBJ2-7, with 7 bases identical to TRBD2. This CDR3 contains 19 residues. Trimming removed 0 bases from V and 0 bases from J; junction bases left unmatched: 17. CDR1 is GTSNPN and CDR2 is SVGIG in the germline V gene (reference sequence).

Ten or more counts support this clonotype. The CDR3 DNA follows: TGTGCCACCAGCAGAGTTCGGGAGCCCGGTCAGCCCCAGCATTTT. Translated, it gives CATSRVREPGQPQHF. The chain employs TRBV15 and TRBJ1-5, with D unclear. CDR3 length: 15 residues. Germline V gives CDR1 LNHNV, CDR2 YYDKDF (reference sequence). The V end lost 1 base, the J end lost 6 bases, and 13 bases lay between the germline ends.

This clonotype was observed a handful of times. The chain links TRBV5-1 to TRBJ2-2, with TRBD2 as a possible D gene (5 bases). Trimming pared 4 bases from V and 5 bases from J, leaving 15 bases between. The CDR3 loop spans 15 amino acids. Germline V CDR1 and CDR2: SGHRS, YFSETQ. CDR3: CASSPDSRDTGELFF. For the CDR3, the DNA is TGCGCCAGCAGCCCCGACTCGAGGGATACCGGGGAGCTGTTTTTT.

This clonotype has more than one count but fewer than ten. The chain links TRBV4-2 to TRBJ2-6, with D perhaps TRBD2 (5 bases). The germline V gene encodes CDR1 LGHNA and CDR2 YNFKEQ. V was clipped by 0 bases and J by 9 bases, with 18 bases between them. The CDR3 has 17 amino acids. The chain's CDR3 is CASSQESGKGAYNVLTF. The CDR3, as DNA: TGTGCCAGCAGCCAAGAATCCGGGAAAGGCGCTTACAACGTCCTGACTTTC.

This clonotype was detected only a few times. V gene TRBV7-9 combines with J gene TRBJ2-1; no firm D call. With the DNA end fitting TRBJ2-7 better, the J assignment may be wrong. The CDR3 extends over 23 amino acids. CDR1 SEHNR and CDR2 FQNEAQ come from the germline V gene (reference sequence). The CDR3 loop is CASSPSRVRSPSVYTLKYNEQYF. The CDR3 nucleotides read TGTGCCAGCAGCCCCTCAAGGGTTAGGTCTCCCAGTGTATACACGCTCAAATACAATGAGCAGTACTTC.

The sample holds a few counts of this clonotype. The chain carries TRBV24-1 and TRBJ2-1; TRBD1 matches at 8 bases. V gave up 4 bases and J gave up 0 bases; unmatched junction bases: 4. The germline CDR1 and CDR2 sequences are KGHDR and SFDVKD. This CDR3 is built from 16 residues. The CDR3 DNA is TGTGCCACCAGTGACCGGGACAGGAGCTCCTACAATGAGCAGTTCTTC. The encoded protein is CATSDRDRSSYNEQFF.

This clonotype was observed many times. The V call is TRBV28, the J call TRBJ2-1, with 12 bases fitting TRBD2. Germline V gene data show CDR1 as MDHEN and CDR2 as SYDVKM. The CDR3 sequence is 17 residues long. The V gene end was trimmed by 3 bases and the J gene end by 4 bases; junction bases not matched to a gene: 7. Written as DNA, the CDR3 is TGTGCCAGCAGTTTTCCGACTAGCGGGAGTTTGTACAATGAGCAGTTCTTC. Translated: CASSFPTSGSLYNEQFF. Supplemented by reference TRBV28 and TRBJ2-1, the full variable domain reads DVKVTQSSRYLVKRTGEKVFLECVQDMDHENMFWYRQDPGLGLRLIYFSYDVKMKEKGDIPEGYSVSREKKERFSLILESASTNQTSMYLCASSFPTSGSLYNEQFFGPGTRLTVL.

This clonotype was recorded only once. A much larger clone lies one base from this, so it may be a read error. The genes are TRBV5-1 and TRBJ2-1, with 9 positions matching TRBD1. The end of the DNA fits TRBJ2-7 better, so the J call may be wrong. Germline V CDR1 and CDR2: SGHRS, YFSETQ. This CDR3 comprises 16 residues. CDR3 sequence reads: CASSTGQGYMVNEQYF. DNA of the CDR3: TGCGCCAGCAGCACCGGACAGGGGTACATGGTCAATGAGCAGTACTTC.

This clonotype was counted at least ten times. The gene calls are TRBV11-2 and TRBJ1-1; 9 positions agree with TRBD1. The CDR3 is made up of 15 amino acids. The V gene end was trimmed by 5 bases and the J gene end by 4 bases; junction bases not matched to a gene: 8. Germline CDR1 and CDR2: SGHAT and FQNNGV. The CDR3 sequence: CASSPQTGGITEAFF. CDR3 sequence (DNA): TGTGCCAGCAGCCCCCAGACAGGGGGGATCACTGAAGCTTTCTTT.

This chain links TRBV28 with TRBJ2-7, with D unclear. V dropped 8 bases and J dropped 4 bases, with 15 bases sitting between them. The CDR3 length is 13 residues. CDR1 and CDR2 (germline): MDHEN, SYDVKM. The CDR3 is CASCRSPSYEQYF. CDR3 sequence (DNA): TGTGCCAGCTGTCGGAGCCCCTCTTACGAGCAGTACTTC.